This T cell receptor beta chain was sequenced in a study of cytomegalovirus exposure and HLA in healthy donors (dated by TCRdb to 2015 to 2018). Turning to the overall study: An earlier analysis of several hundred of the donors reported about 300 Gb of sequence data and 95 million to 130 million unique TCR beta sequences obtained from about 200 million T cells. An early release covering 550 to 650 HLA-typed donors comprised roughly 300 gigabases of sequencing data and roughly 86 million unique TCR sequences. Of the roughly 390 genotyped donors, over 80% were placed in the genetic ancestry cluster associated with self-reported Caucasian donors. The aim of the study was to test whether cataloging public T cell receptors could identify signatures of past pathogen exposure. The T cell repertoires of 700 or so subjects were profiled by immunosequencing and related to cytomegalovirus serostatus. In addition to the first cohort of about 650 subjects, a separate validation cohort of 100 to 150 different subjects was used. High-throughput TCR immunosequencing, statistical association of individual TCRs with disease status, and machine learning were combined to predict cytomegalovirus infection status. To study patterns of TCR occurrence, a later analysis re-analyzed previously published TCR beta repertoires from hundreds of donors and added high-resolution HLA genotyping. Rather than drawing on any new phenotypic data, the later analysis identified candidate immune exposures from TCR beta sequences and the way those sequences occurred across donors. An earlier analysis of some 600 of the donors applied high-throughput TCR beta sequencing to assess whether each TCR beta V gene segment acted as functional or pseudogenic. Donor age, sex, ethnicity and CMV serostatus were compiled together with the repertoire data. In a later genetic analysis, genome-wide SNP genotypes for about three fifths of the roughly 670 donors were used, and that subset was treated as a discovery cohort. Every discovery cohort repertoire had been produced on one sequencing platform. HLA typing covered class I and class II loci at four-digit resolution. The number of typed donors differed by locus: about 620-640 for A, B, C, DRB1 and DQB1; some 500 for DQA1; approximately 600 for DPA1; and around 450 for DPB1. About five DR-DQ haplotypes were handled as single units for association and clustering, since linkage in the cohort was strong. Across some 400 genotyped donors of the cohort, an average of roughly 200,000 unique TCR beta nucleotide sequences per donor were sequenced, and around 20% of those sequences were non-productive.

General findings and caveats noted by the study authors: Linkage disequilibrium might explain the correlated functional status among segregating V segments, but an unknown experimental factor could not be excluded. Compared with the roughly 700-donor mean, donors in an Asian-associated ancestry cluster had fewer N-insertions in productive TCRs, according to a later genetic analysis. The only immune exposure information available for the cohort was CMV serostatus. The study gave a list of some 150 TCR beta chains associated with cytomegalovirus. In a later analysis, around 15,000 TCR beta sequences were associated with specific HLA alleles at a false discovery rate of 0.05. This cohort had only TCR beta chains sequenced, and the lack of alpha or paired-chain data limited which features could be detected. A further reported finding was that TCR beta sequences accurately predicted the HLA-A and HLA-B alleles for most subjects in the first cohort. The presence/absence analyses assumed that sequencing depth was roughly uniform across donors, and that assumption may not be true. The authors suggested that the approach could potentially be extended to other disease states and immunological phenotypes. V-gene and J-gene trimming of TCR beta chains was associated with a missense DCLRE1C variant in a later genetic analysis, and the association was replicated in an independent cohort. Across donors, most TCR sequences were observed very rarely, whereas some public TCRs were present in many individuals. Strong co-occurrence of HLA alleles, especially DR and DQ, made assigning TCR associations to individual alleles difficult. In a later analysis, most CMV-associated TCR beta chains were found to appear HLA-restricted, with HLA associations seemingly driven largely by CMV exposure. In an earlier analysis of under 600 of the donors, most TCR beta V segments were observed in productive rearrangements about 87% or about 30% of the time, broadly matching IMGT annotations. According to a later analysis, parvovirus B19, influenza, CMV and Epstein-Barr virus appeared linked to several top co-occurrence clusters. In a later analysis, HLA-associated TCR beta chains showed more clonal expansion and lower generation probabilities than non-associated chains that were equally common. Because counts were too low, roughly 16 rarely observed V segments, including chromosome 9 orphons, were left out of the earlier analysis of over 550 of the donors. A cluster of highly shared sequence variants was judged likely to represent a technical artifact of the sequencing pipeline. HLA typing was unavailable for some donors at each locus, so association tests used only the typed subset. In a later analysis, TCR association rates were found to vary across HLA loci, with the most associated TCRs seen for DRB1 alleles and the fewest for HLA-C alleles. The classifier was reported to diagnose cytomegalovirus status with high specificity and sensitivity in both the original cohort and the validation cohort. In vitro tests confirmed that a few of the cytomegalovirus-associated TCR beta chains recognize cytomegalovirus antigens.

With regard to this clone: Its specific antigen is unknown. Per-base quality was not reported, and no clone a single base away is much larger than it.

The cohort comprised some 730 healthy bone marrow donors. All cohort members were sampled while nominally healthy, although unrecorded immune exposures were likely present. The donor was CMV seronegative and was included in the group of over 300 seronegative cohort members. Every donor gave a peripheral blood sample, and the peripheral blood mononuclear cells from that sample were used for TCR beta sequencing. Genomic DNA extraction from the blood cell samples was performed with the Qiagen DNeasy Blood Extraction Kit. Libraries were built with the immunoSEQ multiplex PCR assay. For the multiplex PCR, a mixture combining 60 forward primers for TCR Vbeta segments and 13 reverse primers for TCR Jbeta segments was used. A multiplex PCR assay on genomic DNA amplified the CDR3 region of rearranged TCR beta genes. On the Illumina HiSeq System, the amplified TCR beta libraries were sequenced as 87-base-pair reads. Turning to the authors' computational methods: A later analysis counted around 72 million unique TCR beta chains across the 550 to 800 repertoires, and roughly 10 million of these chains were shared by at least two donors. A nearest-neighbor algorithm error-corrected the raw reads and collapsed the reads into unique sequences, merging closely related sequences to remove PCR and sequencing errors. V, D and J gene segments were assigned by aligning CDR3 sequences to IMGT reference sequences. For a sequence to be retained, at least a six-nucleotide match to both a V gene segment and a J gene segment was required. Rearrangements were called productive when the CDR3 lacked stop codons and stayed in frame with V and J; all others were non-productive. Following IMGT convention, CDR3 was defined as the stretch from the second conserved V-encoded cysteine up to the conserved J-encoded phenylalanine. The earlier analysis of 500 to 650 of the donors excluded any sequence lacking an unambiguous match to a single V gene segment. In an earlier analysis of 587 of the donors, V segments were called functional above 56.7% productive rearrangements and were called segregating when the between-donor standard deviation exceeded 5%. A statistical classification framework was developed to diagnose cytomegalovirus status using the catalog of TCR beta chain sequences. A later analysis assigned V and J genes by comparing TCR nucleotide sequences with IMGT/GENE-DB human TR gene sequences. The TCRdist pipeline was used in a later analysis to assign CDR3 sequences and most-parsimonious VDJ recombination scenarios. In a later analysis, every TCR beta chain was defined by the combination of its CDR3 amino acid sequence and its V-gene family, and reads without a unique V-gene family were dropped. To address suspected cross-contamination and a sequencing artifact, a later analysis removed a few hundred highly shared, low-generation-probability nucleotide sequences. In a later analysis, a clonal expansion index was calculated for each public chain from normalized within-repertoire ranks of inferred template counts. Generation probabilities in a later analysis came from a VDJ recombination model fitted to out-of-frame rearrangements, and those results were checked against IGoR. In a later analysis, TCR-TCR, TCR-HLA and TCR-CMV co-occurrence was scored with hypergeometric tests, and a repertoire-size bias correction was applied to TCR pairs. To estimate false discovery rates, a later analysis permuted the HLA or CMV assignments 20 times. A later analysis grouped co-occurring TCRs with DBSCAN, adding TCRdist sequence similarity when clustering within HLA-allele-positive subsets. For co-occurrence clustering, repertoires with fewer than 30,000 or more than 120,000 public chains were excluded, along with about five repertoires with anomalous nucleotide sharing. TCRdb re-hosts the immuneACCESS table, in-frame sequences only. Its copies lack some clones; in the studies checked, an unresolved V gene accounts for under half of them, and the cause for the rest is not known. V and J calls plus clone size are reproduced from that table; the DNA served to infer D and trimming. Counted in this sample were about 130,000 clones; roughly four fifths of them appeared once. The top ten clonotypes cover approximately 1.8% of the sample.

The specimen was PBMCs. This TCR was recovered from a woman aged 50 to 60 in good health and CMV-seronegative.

At the DNA level, the sequence is TGTGCCAGTAGTTCTCTCCCAGGGCGAAATGAGCAGTTCTTC. Its coded protein is CASSSLPGRNEQFF. The receptor chain draws on TRBV19 and TRBJ2-1; TRBD1 could be the D gene, as 5 bases match. V is reduced by 5 bases and J by 7 bases, leaving a spacing of 15 bases between them. The CDR3 runs 14 amino acids, cysteine and phenylalanine included. Here the CDR3 DNA is all that survives: 42 bases in frame from base 1. Reading the germline V gene (reference sequence) gives CDR1 LNHDA and CDR2 SQIVND. The variable domain in full, with residues beyond the CDR3 obtained from the reference TRBV19 and TRBJ2-1 genes, is DGGITQSPKYLFRKEGQNVTLSCEQNLNHDAMYWYRQDPGQGLRLIYYSQIVNDFQKGDIAEGYSVSREKKESFPLTVTSAQKNPTAFYLCASSSLPGRNEQFFGPGTRLTVL.